The 32 T cell receptor beta chains below were found in one sample sequenced in a study of shared clonotypes between healthy human individuals. Assay: immunoSEQ multiplex PCR; the TCRdb copy retains only in-frame clones and omits some. The sample holds over a million clones, roughly 80% seen once. Sequenced sample: memory CD4+ T cells sorted from blood. Subset denoted: CD45RA-negative fraction. The receptors originated from a man aged 18 to 35 in good health.

The V gene is TRBV5-6, the J gene TRBJ2-7; D may be TRBD1 or TRBD2 (5 bases each). Trimming left V 0 bases short and J 7 bases short, with 11 bases between. CDR1 and CDR2 from the germline V gene are SGHDT and YYEEEE. The CDR3 has 13 amino acids. This chain's CDR3 is CASSLAGRGEQYF. The CDR3 nucleotides are TGTGCCAGCAGCTTGGCGGGGCGAGGTGAGCAGTACTTC.

The V call is TRBV7-6, the J call TRBJ2-1; D unclear. The CDR3 is 12 residues long. V lost 2 bases and J 9 bases, leaving 8 bases between the germline ends. Germline CDR1 is SGHVS and CDR2 is FNYEAQ. The CDR3 region is CASSLRTGEQFF. As DNA, the CDR3 is TGTGCCAGCAGCTTAAGAACCGGTGAGCAGTTCTTC.

Comments on this clone: Other DNA sequences of this sample code for an identical CDR3. V and J are TRBV7-3 and TRBJ2-6; possibly TRBD1 or TRBD2 for D (5 bases each). Trimming stripped 2 bases from V and 0 bases from J, with 5 bases between. This CDR3 spans 15 amino acids. The germline gives CDR1 SGHTA, CDR2 FQGTGA. The CDR3 DNA reads as TGTGCCAGCAGCTTAGGGGGCTCTGGGGCCAACGTCCTGACTTTC. This encodes CASSLGGSGANVLTF.

The V and J genes are TRBV11-3 and TRBJ1-6; maybe TRBD1 (5 bases). Trimming cost V 1 base and J 5 bases, with 6 bases left between them. CDR1 is SGHNT and CDR2 is YENEEA in the germline V gene. CDR3 size: 14 residues. CDR3 bases: TGTGCCAGCAGCTTAGGACAGAATAATTCACCCCTCCACTTT. The encoded protein is CASSLGQNNSPLHF.

The chain combines TRBV30 with TRBJ2-5; D is perhaps TRBD2 (5 bases). The DNA end lines up better with TRBJ2-7; the J call may be wrong. The length of the CDR3 is 12 residues. Germline lookup yields CDR1 GTSNPN and CDR2 SVGIG (reference sequence). CDR3 bases: TGTGCCTGGAGTGCGCGGGTCGACGAGCAGTACTTC. It yields the protein CAWSARVDEQYF.

This rearrangement joins TRBV4-3 to TRBJ1-1; D gene uncertain. Between the trimmed V and J ends, which lost 5 bases and 1 base, there was a span of 14 bases. Germline values: CDR1 LGHNA, CDR2 YSLEER. The CDR3 covers 15 residues. CDR3 sequence: CASSDLGRSNTEAFF. The CDR3 DNA follows: TGCGCCAGCAGCGATCTGGGGAGATCGAACACTGAAGCTTTCTTT.

The chain has TRBV29-1 and TRBJ2-1; 8 nucleotides match TRBD1. The length of the CDR3 is 17 residues. Trimming removed 1 base from V and 9 bases from J; junction bases left unmatched: 17. The germline gives CDR1 SQVTM, CDR2 ANQGSEA. CDR3 loop: CSVEAGTGRIAFGEQFF. CDR3 nucleotides: TGCAGCGTTGAAGCCGGGACAGGTAGGATTGCCTTTGGTGAGCAGTTCTTC.

The genes are TRBV7-2 and TRBJ2-2; 8 bases agree with TRBD1. Germline values: CDR1 SGHTA, CDR2 FQGNSA. Unmatched junction bases numbered 11, after V lost 5 bases and J lost 6 bases. This CDR3 comprises 16 residues. The CDR3 sequence is CASSPRTGMGPGELFF. The DNA for the CDR3 is TGTGCCAGCAGCCCCCGGACAGGGATGGGCCCCGGGGAGCTGTTTTTT.

The table lists this clone with a few counts. The chain's CDR3 is CASRSAGAANTEAFF. In nucleotides, the CDR3 is TGTGCCAGCAGATCCGCGGGGGCCGCGAACACTGAAGCTTTCTTT. J is TRBJ1-1 and V is TRBV6-5, with a tentative D call TRBD1 (6 bases). Germline CDR1 is MNHEY and CDR2 is SVGAGI. This CDR3 region has 15 residues. The V gene lost 6 bases and the J gene lost 1 base, with 15 bases spanning the gap.

The rearrangement joins TRBV2 to TRBJ2-5; 8 bases match TRBD1. Trimming cost V 6 bases and J 5 bases; bases outside gene matches: 5. The CDR3 contains 13 residues. The V gene's germline CDR1 is SNHLY and CDR2 FYNNEI. The DNA of the CDR3 is TGTGCCAGCAGGACAGGGGATGGGGAGACCCAGTACTTC. Translated: CASRTGDGETQYF.

This chain uses TRBV15 with TRBJ1-4; TRBD1 matches at 9 bases. In germline, CDR1 is LNHNV, CDR2 YYDKDF (reference sequence). CDR3 size: 14 residues. Trimming removed 5 bases from V and 6 bases from J; junction bases left unmatched: 4. The CDR3: CATSLRQGDEKLFF. CDR3 bases: TGTGCCACCAGCTTACGACAGGGGGATGAAAAACTGTTTTTT.

The chain has TRBV6-4 and TRBJ2-1; 9 bases align to TRBD2. Trimming took 2 bases from V and 12 from J; bases not matched to a gene: 20. The CDR3 totals 18 residues. Germline CDR1 is MRHNA and CDR2 is SNTAGT. In DNA, the CDR3 is TGTGCCAGCAGTGACGCCTTTACAAGGGCGGGAGGGCCAGTGAGGCAGTTCTTC. Its translation: CASSDAFTRAGGPVRQFF.

The chain uses TRBV30 and TRBJ2-3; D is undetermined. Germline V gives CDR1 GTSNPN, CDR2 SVGIG (reference sequence). The V gene lost 3 bases and the J gene lost 6 bases, with 7 bases spanning the gap. CDR3 length: 11 amino acids. CDR3 in amino acids: CAWRSRDTQYF. CDR3 DNA sequence: TGTGCCTGGAGGTCCCGGGATACGCAGTATTTT.

V gene TRBV7-9 combines with J gene TRBJ2-7, with D tentatively TRBD1 or TRBD2 (5 bases each). Trimming took off 7 bases at V and 3 bases at J, with 13 bases between the two ends. The V gene's germline CDR1 is SEHNR and CDR2 FQNEAQ (reference sequence). CDR3 size: 13 residues. The CDR3 coding sequence is TGTGCCAGCACCTGGGACGGATACTACGAGCAGTACTTC. Protein product: CASTWDGYYEQYF.

This clone was detected once. V and J are TRBV10-3 and TRBJ2-1; no firm D call. Germline V CDR1 and CDR2: ENHRY, SYGVKD. V was cut by 2 bases and J by 0 bases, with 14 bases left in between. This CDR3 region has 17 residues. CDR3 region: CAISETLNGHSYNEQFF. CDR3 sequence (DNA): TGTGCCATCAGTGAGACCCTAAATGGCCACTCCTACAATGAGCAGTTCTTC.

This chain connects TRBV7-8 to TRBJ2-5; 7 bases align to TRBD1. The J call may be faulty, since TRBJ2-7 better matches the DNA end. The CDR3 spans 15 residues. CDR1 is SGHVS and CDR2 is FQNEAQ in the germline V gene. The CDR3 is CASRSEGTDLYEQYF. In DNA, the CDR3 is TGTGCCAGCAGGTCAGAAGGGACAGACCTATACGAGCAGTACTTC.

The rearrangement links TRBV7-3 to TRBJ2-2, with D possibly TRBD2 on 5 matching bases. Trimming removed 5 bases at V and 7 bases at J, with 17 bases between. Germline assignment: CDR1 SGHTA and CDR2 FQGTGA. This CDR3 has 15 residues. CDR3 sequence reads: CASSQSPTEGGELFF. CDR3 bases: TGTGCCAGCAGCCAAAGTCCGACTGAGGGCGGGGAGCTGTTTTTT.

The rearrangement joins TRBV4-3 to TRBJ2-5, with TRBD2 as a possible D gene (6 bases). CDR1 LGHNA and CDR2 YSLEER come from the germline V gene. Between the trimmed V and J ends, which lost 1 base and 3 bases, there was a span of 15 bases. This CDR3 contains 16 residues. The chain's CDR3 is CASSQAQRTGEETQYF. DNA of the CDR3: TGCGCCAGCAGCCAAGCCCAGAGGACGGGAGAAGAGACCCAGTACTTC.

The V and J genes are TRBV19 and TRBJ1-2; TRBD1 matches 7 bases. The CDR3 runs 17 residues. V shed 2 bases and J 5 bases; nucleotides not matched to a gene: 14. Germline CDR1 and CDR2: LNHDA and SQIVND (reference sequence). CDR3 sequence (DNA): TGTGCCAGTAGTATATGGACAGGAGCCCTCGAATTGTATGGCTACACCTTC. Amino acids: CASSIWTGALELYGYTF.

The chain links TRBV6-4 to TRBJ1-1; D perhaps matches TRBD1 (5 bases). The germline V and J ends were trimmed by 5 bases and 3 bases, with 10 bases remaining between them. CDR1 MRHNA and CDR2 SNTAGT come from the germline V gene. The CDR3 has 13 amino acids. The CDR3 loop is CASSLTGYTEAFF. CDR3 coding DNA: TGTGCCAGCAGTTTAACAGGCTACACTGAAGCTTTCTTT.

For the CDR3, the DNA is TGTGCCACCAGCAGAGGGCTGGTGTCAAATCAGCCCCAGCATTTT. Its protein is CATSRGLVSNQPQHF. The rearrangement links TRBV15 to TRBJ1-5; D remains unclear. The CDR3 contains 15 residues. V lost 1 base and J 4 bases, leaving 11 bases between the germline ends. The germline gives CDR1 LNHNV, CDR2 YYDKDF (reference sequence).

V usage is TRBV15 and J usage is TRBJ1-2; 7 bases line up with TRBD1. The CDR3 is made up of 14 amino acids. Germline CDR1 and CDR2: LNHNV and YYDKDF (reference sequence). V lost 0 bases and J lost 4; bases outside the gene matches: 2. The CDR3 loop reads CATSRDAGGYGYTF. CDR3 bases: TGTGCCACCAGCAGAGATGCAGGGGGCTATGGCTACACCTTC. The variable domain in full, completed from reference TRBV15 and TRBJ1-2, reads DAMVIQNPRYQVTQFGKPVTLSCSQTLNHNVMYWYQQKSSQAPKLLFHYYDKDFNNEADTPDNFQSRRPNTSFCFLDIRSPGLGDTAMYLCATSRDAGGYGYTFGSGTRLTVV.

The chain recombines TRBV10-3 with TRBJ2-2; the match to TRBD2 covers 8 bases. The length of the CDR3 is 15 residues. The ends lost 1 base at V and 5 bases at J; junction bases unmatched: 3. Germline V gene sequence: CDR1 ENHRY, CDR2 SYGVKD. CDR3 nucleotide sequence: TGTGCCATCAGTGAGTTGCCGGGAGGGACCGGGGAGCTGTTTTTT. This codes for CAISELPGGTGELFF.

In this sample, this clone turned up a few times. CDR3 residues: CASSSVGTEAFF. CDR3 DNA sequence: TGTGCCAGCAGTTCAGTGGGAACTGAAGCTTTCTTT. The chain has TRBV2 and TRBJ1-1; D is uncertain. This CDR3 region has 12 residues. From germline, CDR1 is SNHLY and CDR2 FYNNEI. V lost 5 bases, J lost 5 bases, and 9 bases lay in between. Filled out from reference TRBV2 and TRBJ1-1, the complete variable domain reads EPEVTQTPSHQVTQMGQEVILRCVPISNHLYFYWYRQILGQKVEFLVSFYNNEISEKSEIFDDQFSVERPDGSNFTLKIRSTKLEDSAMYFCASSSVGTEAFFGQGTRLTVV.

This clone was counted a single time. This chain connects TRBV5-4 to TRBJ2-5; 8 bases line up with TRBD1. There are 15 residues in the CDR3. V lost 1 base to trimming and J lost 1 base; unmatched junction nucleotides: 3. Per the germline V gene, CDR1 is SGHNT and CDR2 is YYREEE (reference sequence). This CDR3 is CASSLPGTGQETQYF. The CDR3 DNA sequence: TGTGCCAGCAGCTTGCCCGGGACAGGCCAAGAGACCCAGTACTTC.

The chain is built from TRBV9 and TRBJ1-6, with 10 bases lining up with TRBD1. Germline V gives CDR1 SGDLS, CDR2 YYNGEE. This CDR3 comprises 16 residues. Germline trimming cut 4 bases from V and 7 bases from J; bases unmatched to any gene: 8. CDR3 sequence (DNA): TGTGCCAGCAGCCCTCGAGGGGGACAGGGGAATTCACCCCTCCACTTT. Amino acids: CASSPRGGQGNSPLHF. Full variable domain (remainder filled in from reference TRBV9 and TRBJ1-6): DSGVTQTPKHLITATGQRVTLRCSPRSGDLSVYWYQQSLDQGLQFLIQYYNGEERAKGNILERFSAQQFPDLHSELNLSSLELGDSALYFCASSPRGGQGNSPLHFGNGTRLTVT.

This clone was seen a handful of times. The chain employs TRBV7-2 and TRBJ2-1; D gene unclear. V was cut by 1 base and J by 7 bases, with 8 bases left in between. The germline gives CDR1 SGHTA, CDR2 FQGNSA. This CDR3 is 13 amino acids long. This chain's CDR3 is CASSLEAENEQFF. The CDR3 region has the DNA TGTGCCAGCAGCTTAGAGGCGGAGAATGAGCAGTTCTTC.

The rearrangement joins TRBV21-1 to TRBJ2-1; the DNA was not compared with TRBD2, the D call given in the table. TRBV21-1 is labeled a pseudogene. This CDR3 is 15 amino acids long. The CDR3 reads CASSTGREGENEQFF. The CDR3, as DNA: TGTGCCAGCAGCACGGGCAGGGAGGGCGAAAATGAGCAGTTCTTC.

The rearrangement joins TRBV25-1 to TRBJ1-2; no definite D call. CDR1 is MGHDK, CDR2 SYGVNS, per germline. V shed 3 bases and J shed 4 bases, with 9 bases lying between them. This CDR3 region has 13 residues. CDR3 protein: CASSEGSLYGYTF. DNA of the CDR3: TGTGCCAGCAGTGAGGGCAGCCTCTATGGCTACACCTTC.

The rearrangement links TRBV11-2 to TRBJ2-5; D is possibly TRBD2 (6 bases). From germline, CDR1 is SGHAT and CDR2 FQNNGV. Trimming cost V 3 bases and J 0 bases, with 14 bases left between them. The CDR3 sequence is 16 residues long. This chain's CDR3 is CASSFSSGDYQETQYF. CDR3 nucleotides: TGTGCCAGCAGCTTTAGTAGCGGAGATTACCAAGAGACCCAGTACTTC.

The chain uses TRBV5-1 and TRBJ2-3; the D gene is possibly TRBD1 (5 bases). CDR1 and CDR2 from the germline V gene are SGHRS and YFSETQ. The CDR3 is 14 amino acids. Trimming removed 3 bases from V and 3 bases from J, with 11 bases in between. CDR3 sequence reads: CASSSQDMTDTQYF. The DNA for the CDR3 is TGCGCCAGCAGCTCCCAGGACATGACAGATACGCAGTATTTT.

Regarding this clone: Mismatch with germline at one junction end may stem from a read error. This chain links TRBV6-6 with TRBJ2-7, with a weak D call TRBD1 (5 bases). The CDR3 is 12 residues long. Germline assignment: CDR1 MNHNY and CDR2 SVGAGI (reference sequence). The CDR3 loop is CASRDTNYEQCF. Written as DNA, the CDR3 is TGTGCCAGCAGGGACACTAACTACGAGCAGTGCTTC.